The 18 T cell receptor beta chains reported below all come from one sample, sequenced in a study of T cells after yellow fever vaccination. TCRdb used MiXCR to reprocess the 5' RACE reads, holding one entry per CDR3 protein. This table has around 530,000 distinct CDR3 sequences, roughly a sixth appearing once. The input for sequencing was PBMCs, taken about 5 days after the first yellow fever vaccination. These receptors all stem from a man in his late teens or twenties who received the YFV17D yellow fever vaccine.

The V gene is TRBV7-2, the J gene TRBJ2-5; no reliable D call. Trimming removed 3 bases from V and 4 bases from J, with 15 bases in between. The germline CDR1 and CDR2 sequences are SGHTA and FQGNSA. This CDR3 comprises 15 residues. CDR3 residues: CASSFRLGRRETQYF. CDR3 bases: TGTGCCAGCAGCTTCAGATTGGGCAGAAGAGAGACCCAGTACTTC.

This clonotype occurred a few times. The chain links TRBV6-8 to TRBJ1-5; 7 bases are a match to TRBD1. Germline lookup yields CDR1 MNHGY and CDR2 SAAAGT. Losses at the gene ends were 2 bases for V and 4 bases for J; bases not matched to a gene: 14. There are 18 residues in the CDR3. In nucleotides, the CDR3 is TGTGCCAGCAGTTACACAGAAAATCCCGGGACAGAGAATCAGCCCCAGCATTTT. Protein product: CASSYTENPGTENQPQHF.

This clonotype was picked up one time. This chain joins TRBV4-2 and TRBJ2-2, with TRBD1 matching over 7 bases. CDR1 LGHNA and CDR2 YNFKEQ come from the germline V gene. The CDR3 has 15 amino acids. The V segment lost 0 bases and the J segment 10 bases; nucleotides outside the gene matches: 8. CDR3 sequence: CASSQDQGGGVELFF. The CDR3 bases are TGTGCCAGCAGCCAAGATCAAGGGGGCGGCGTGGAGCTGTTTTTT.

This clonotype has only a few counts. The rearrangement joins TRBV27 to TRBJ2-7; D gene unclear. With 2 bases removed from V and 2 bases from J, the gap between germline ends came to 10 bases. CDR1 MNHEY and CDR2 SMNVEV come from the germline V gene (reference sequence). The CDR3 length is 14 residues. The CDR3 loop is CASSLNSLPYEQYF. Here the CDR3 DNA reads TGTGCCAGCAGTTTAAACTCCCTTCCCTACGAGCAGTACTTC.

A few counts support this clonotype. The chain is built from TRBV4-3 and TRBJ2-5, with 12 positions matching TRBD2. V shed 1 base and J 4 bases; nucleotides not matched to a gene: 4. The CDR3 contains 16 residues. From germline, CDR1 is LGHNA and CDR2 YSLEER. The chain's CDR3 is CASSQASSGGAETQYF. In nucleotides, the CDR3 is TGCGCCAGCAGCCAAGCGTCTAGCGGGGGGGCAGAGACCCAGTACTTC.

V is TRBV7-3 and J is TRBJ2-3; D not certain. Germline V gene data show CDR1 as SGHTA and CDR2 as FQGTGA. The CDR3 spans 13 residues. With 5 bases removed from V and 3 bases from J, the gap between germline ends came to 9 bases. The CDR3 protein is CASSLWGTDTQYF. CDR3 coding DNA: TGTGCCAGCAGCCTTTGGGGTACAGATACGCAGTATTTT.

The rearrangement uses TRBV24-1 and TRBJ2-1; the D gene is possibly TRBD1 (6 bases). Trimming took 2 bases from V and 5 from J, leaving 12 bases between them. This CDR3 spans 15 amino acids. CDR1 and CDR2 from the germline V gene are KGHDR and SFDVKD. CDR3 amino acids: CATSDSGTLNNEQFF. DNA for the CDR3: TGTGCCACCAGTGATTCCGGGACATTAAACAATGAGCAGTTCTTC.

CDR3 in amino acids: CASRPREDSPLHF. CDR3 sequence (DNA): TGCGCCAGCAGACCCCGGGAAGATTCACCCCTCCACTTT. The chain carries TRBV5-1 and TRBJ1-6, with D uncertain. Germline CDR1 and CDR2: SGHRS and YFSETQ. Trimming took 5 bases from V and 8 from J, leaving 11 bases between them. The CDR3 consists of 13 residues.

The genes are TRBV2 and TRBJ2-3; tentatively, D is TRBD1 (5 bases). V was pared by 4 bases and J by 1 base, with 6 bases between. The V gene's germline CDR1 is SNHLY and CDR2 FYNNEI. CDR3 size: 13 residues. CDR3 sequence: CASSARGTDTQYF. The CDR3 DNA is TGTGCCAGCAGTGCCAGGGGCACAGATACGCAGTATTTT.

This chain links TRBV7-3 with TRBJ2-7; the D gene could be TRBD1 or TRBD2 (5 bases each). Trimming cost V 4 bases and J 7 bases, with 14 bases left between them. The CDR3 spans 13 residues. The germline CDR1 and CDR2 sequences are SGHTA and FQGTGA. CDR3 sequence reads: CASSSQGSGEQYF. CDR3 nucleotide sequence: TGTGCCAGCAGCTCTCAGGGTTCGGGAGAGCAGTACTTC.

This chain uses TRBV20-1 with TRBJ2-5; D not certain. The CDR3 totals 12 residues. The germline V gene has CDR1 DFQATT and CDR2 SNEGSKA (reference sequence). Trimming shortened V by 2 bases and J by 3 bases, and 7 bases separated the two germline ends. This chain's CDR3 is CSARLQEETQYF. The CDR3 DNA sequence: TGCAGTGCTAGACTGCAGGAAGAGACCCAGTACTTC.

This clonotype was observed a single time. J is TRBJ2-5 and V is TRBV10-1, with D uncertain. Trimming left V 6 bases short and J 3 bases short, with 17 bases between. The CDR3 is made up of 15 amino acids. Looked up from germline, CDR1 is WNHNN and CDR2 is SYGVQD (reference sequence). CDR3 nucleotides: TGCGCCAGCAGCCTATCCCCCGACCCAAAAGAGACCCAGTACTTC. Protein sequence: CASSLSPDPKETQYF.

This chain connects TRBV7-9 to TRBJ1-4; unclear D gene. Per the germline V gene, CDR1 is SEHNR and CDR2 is FQNEAQ (reference sequence). The V and J ends lost 6 bases and 8 bases respectively, with 7 bases between them. There are 11 residues in the CDR3. For the CDR3, the DNA is TGTGCCAGCAGGGAGCAGGAAAAACTGTTTTTT. Translating it yields CASREQEKLFF.

This clonotype was recorded at least ten times. The chain uses TRBV28 and TRBJ2-5; D is undetermined. The CDR3 covers 14 residues. The V gene lost 3 bases and the J gene lost 5 bases, with 13 bases spanning the gap. Germline assignment: CDR1 MDHEN and CDR2 SYDVKM. Here the CDR3 reads CASSFSWAPETQYF. The CDR3 nucleotides are TGTGCCAGCAGTTTTTCTTGGGCTCCGGAGACCCAGTACTTC.

This clonotype was found a few times. CDR3 sequence reads: CASSPRRGGPQETQYF. The CDR3, as DNA: TGTGCCAGCAGCCCCCGGAGGGGGGGACCCCAAGAGACCCAGTACTTC. The V call is TRBV28, the J call TRBJ2-5; D possibly corresponds to TRBD2 (7 bases). Germline assignment: CDR1 MDHEN and CDR2 SYDVKM. The CDR3 length is 16 residues. The V end lost 6 bases, the J end lost 1 base, and 18 bases lay between the germline ends.

For the CDR3, the DNA is TGTGCCAGTAGTATGGGGCAGGGAGCTCAAGAGACCCAGTACTTC. Encoded protein: CASSMGQGAQETQYF. This chain links TRBV19 with TRBJ2-5, with D perhaps matching TRBD1 or TRBD2 (5 bases each). The germline V gene encodes CDR1 LNHDA and CDR2 SQIVND (reference sequence). The CDR3 sequence is 15 residues long. V lost 3 bases and J lost 2, with 13 bases in between.

This clonotype was seen a few times. The chain combines TRBV5-1 with TRBJ2-1, with 12 bases matching TRBD2. The CDR3 has 17 amino acids. The junction had 11 bases not matched to a gene; V was cut back by 3 bases and J by 7 bases. From germline, CDR1 is SGHRS and CDR2 YFSETQ. CDR3 nucleotides: TGCGCCAGCAGCTGGAAACAAACTAGCGGGGGGTCGAATGAGCAGTTCTTC. It translates to CASSWKQTSGGSNEQFF.

The chain couples TRBV12-3 or TRBV12-4 to TRBJ2-5, with 14 bases matching TRBD2. V shed 4 bases and J 5 bases; nucleotides not matched to a gene: 12. The CDR3 consists of 18 residues. The CDR3 sequence is CASSYWGLAGALGETQYF. Here the CDR3 DNA reads TGTGCCAGCAGTTATTGGGGACTAGCGGGGGCCTTAGGGGAGACCCAGTACTTC.